This entry features one T cell receptor (beta chain) sequence. What it binds is unknown. Trimming pared 7 bases from V and 4 bases from J, leaving 24 bases between. The CDR3 loop spans 17 amino acids. CDR1 is MNHEY and CDR2 is SMNVEV in the germline V gene (reference sequence). Method: immunoSEQ multiplex PCR; TCRdb's copy keeps in-frame clones and lacks some. The top ten clones hold roughly 3% of a sample with over 130,000 clones, 80% to 90% of them seen once. The sample belongs to a study of T cell responses to AZD1222 COVID-19 vaccine. The overall study: Analyses pooled second doses at about 4 or about 12 weeks. Points from the study as a whole: In all cases, repertoires were sampled only after the peak T cell response. Donors were largely white British and mainly female; clonal diversity was possibly underestimated. Two doses of AZD1222 preceded a rise in Spike-specific TCR breadth and depth.

The rearrangement joins TRBV27 to TRBJ2-3, with a weak D call TRBD1 (6 bases). The sample here was peripheral blood, taken on day 0 of AZD1222 vaccination. This clonotype originated in an adult in good health. CDR3 region: CASNPGRDTPKADTQYF. As DNA, the CDR3 is TGTGCCAGCAATCCGGGAAGGGACACACCGAAGGCAGATACGCAGTATTTT.